This TCR beta chain was sequenced in a study of T cells in Graves' hyperthyroidism and ophthalmopathy. Amplification of TCR beta CDR3 regions was performed using RNA transcripts as template. First-round RT-PCR targeting the TCR CDR3 was performed with the HTBI primer set. In TCRdb, the multiplex PCR reads were re-called with MiXCR into one record per CDR3 protein. The profile covers about 210,000 distinct CDR3 sequences, with over 15% appearing a single time and approximately 50% taken by the ten largest. The CDR3 length is 13 residues. Trimming took off 3 bases at V and 2 bases at J, with 10 bases between the two ends. The germline V gene encodes CDR1 DFQATT and CDR2 SNEGSKA (reference sequence). This clonotype appeared many times.

The sample comprised blood. The rearrangement links TRBV20-1 to TRBJ2-5; TRBD2 is a possible D gene (5 bases). The clonotype was recovered from a man aged 45-65 years with Graves' hyperthyroidism. Here the CDR3 reads CSASVRGQETQYF. The CDR3 DNA sequence: TGCAGTGCTAGTGTTCGCGGGCAAGAGACCCAGTACTTC.